This T cell receptor beta chain was recorded in a study of blood T cell repertoires in COVID-19. Study summary: Samples taken during acute and convalescent COVID-19 were collected in the United States, Italy and Spain. From T cells, B-cell-depleted T cells, or PBMCs came the material, which was cDNA or gDNA.

The sample holds one count of this clone. Original processing notes: The assay estimated nucleated cells by amplifying reference gene primers. The repertoire was sequenced with immunoSEQ multiplex PCR; TCRdb's copy has only in-frame clones and lacks some. The DNA was the basis for D and trimming; V, J and clone size are from that table. The data show roughly 230,000 clones, around 90% seen once. The sequence was collected from a human donor in a cohort sampled during active COVID-19. The sample taken for sequencing was peripheral blood.

CDR3 protein: CASSPFLQGDNGYTF. DNA of the CDR3: TGTGCCAGCAGTCCCTTCCTACAGGGGGATAATGGCTACACCTTC. The J gene is TRBJ1-2, the V gene TRBV27; 8 nucleotides align to TRBD1. J gave up 6 bases and V 5 bases, and 11 bases lay outside the gene matches. This CDR3 comprises 15 residues. Looked up from germline, CDR1 is MNHEY and CDR2 is SMNVEV (reference sequence).